These 10 T cell receptor beta chains share one sample of origin, sequenced in a study of shared clonotypes between healthy human individuals. Clones were sequenced by immunoSEQ multiplex PCR, and TCRdb holds only the in-frame ones, with some missing. The table includes more than 2,000,000 clones, 90% to 95% detected once. Sample: naive CD4+ T cells from PBMCs. The subset here: CD45RA+ positively selected. The source is a man aged 18 to 35 in good health. Some clones in this sample may be carry-over from other donors' samples.

This chain uses TRBV6-5 with TRBJ2-7, with TRBD1 as a possible D gene (6 bases). The V and J ends lost 2 bases and 3 bases respectively, with 14 bases between them. This CDR3 contains 15 residues. Germline CDR1 is MNHEY and CDR2 is SVGAGI. The CDR3 region is CASSYQGLTGYEQYF. Here the CDR3 DNA reads TGTGCCAGCAGTTACCAGGGGCTTACCGGCTACGAGCAGTACTTC.

This chain links TRBV15 with TRBJ2-3; D is ambiguous. The CDR3 loop spans 12 amino acids. Between the trimmed V and J ends, which lost 3 bases and 7 bases, there was a span of 8 bases. Germline CDR1 is LNHNV and CDR2 is YYDKDF (reference sequence). CDR3 protein: CATSSIQNTQYF. Here the CDR3 DNA reads TGTGCCACCAGCAGCATCCAAAATACGCAGTATTTT.

The genes are TRBV30 and TRBJ1-5; D unresolved. Germline V gives CDR1 GTSNPN, CDR2 SVGIG (reference sequence). V lost 2 bases and J lost 4, with 6 bases in between. The CDR3 has 12 amino acids. CDR3 protein: CAWSRLNQPQHF. The CDR3 DNA follows: TGTGCCTGGAGTCGGCTTAATCAGCCCCAGCATTTT.

V and J are TRBV5-6 and TRBJ2-2; weak D call: TRBD2 (6 bases). From germline, CDR1 is SGHDT and CDR2 YYEEEE. With 0 bases removed from V and 1 base from J, the gap between germline ends came to 16 bases. The CDR3 consists of 18 residues. The CDR3 spells CASSLVGIGGLNTGELFF. DNA for the CDR3: TGTGCCAGCAGCTTGGTGGGCATTGGAGGGTTGAACACCGGGGAGCTGTTTTTT.

The chain combines TRBV6-5 with TRBJ2-7; no clear D gene. The germline V and J ends were trimmed by 1 base and 0 bases, with 10 bases remaining between them. The CDR3 runs to 15 residues. From germline, CDR1 is MNHEY and CDR2 SVGAGI. CDR3 amino acids: CASSYWQASSYEQYF. As DNA, the CDR3 is TGTGCCAGCAGTTACTGGCAGGCCAGCTCCTACGAGCAGTACTTC.

The chain links TRBV18 to TRBJ2-5; 8 bases map to TRBD1. V was clipped by 6 bases and J by 5 bases; unmatched bases: 8. Germline V gene sequence: CDR1 KGHSH, CDR2 LQKENI. The CDR3 is 14 amino acids. The CDR3 reads CASSGRTGYETQYF. CDR3 DNA sequence: TGTGCCAGCTCCGGCCGGACAGGGTACGAGACCCAGTACTTC.

J is TRBJ1-2 and V is TRBV6-1; 8 bases agree with TRBD1. The germline gives CDR1 MNHNS, CDR2 SASEGT. The J segment lost 8 bases and the V segment lost 6 bases, leaving 11 bases of the junction unmatched. CDR3 length: 14 amino acids. The DNA of the CDR3 is TGTGCCAGCAGCGGACAGGGCACGGTAGGCGGCTACACCTTC. Protein product: CASSGQGTVGGYTF.

The chain links TRBV11-2 to TRBJ1-4; no definite D call. Trimming cost V 3 bases and J 10 bases, with 15 bases left between them. The CDR3 is 14 residues long. Germline V lookup: CDR1 SGHAT, CDR2 FQNNGV. DNA for the CDR3: TGTGCCAGCAGCTTCATCGGGAAAAACGGAAAACTGTTTTTT. It translates to CASSFIGKNGKLFF.

CDR3: CASSEEGAVTAFF. In DNA, the CDR3 is TGTGCCAGCAGTGAGGAGGGGGCGGTTACGGCTTTCTTT. The rearrangement links TRBV2 to TRBJ1-1; 7 bases are a match to TRBD1. The CDR3 runs 13 residues. Germline CDR1 and CDR2: SNHLY and FYNNEI. V trimming: 3 bases; J trimming: 11 bases; junction bases outside the gene matches: 9.

Points on this clone: The same CDR3 can be traced to other DNA sequences in this sample. The chain combines TRBV5-4 with TRBJ1-1; D is ambiguous. Germline CDR1 is SGHNT and CDR2 is YYREEE (reference sequence). This CDR3 spans 14 amino acids. Trimming cost V 0 bases and J 0 bases, with 6 bases left between them. The CDR3, as DNA: TGTGCCAGCAGCTTGGACCGAATGAACACTGAAGCTTTCTTT. It translates to CASSLDRMNTEAFF.